This T cell receptor beta chain derives from a study of CD8 T cells in ankylosing spondylitis (dated by TCRdb to about 2017). About the study as a whole: The study profiled T cell receptor beta repertoires in healthy donors and ankylosing spondylitis patients to find disease-linked TCR variants. The full study cohort was made up of 25 ankylosing spondylitis patients and some 100 healthy donors. Peripheral blood was sampled, and synovial fluid was additionally collected from ankylosing spondylitis patients. Broad study findings and their caveats: The disease-linked clones were reported to be significantly enriched in matched synovial fluid samples from ankylosing spondylitis patients. In peripheral blood, the disease-linked clones were found at relatively low frequencies and had a CD8+ phenotype. Some motif variants were previously reported in synovial fluid and blood of reactive arthritis patients, suggesting common disease-initiation mechanisms. A TCR beta motif of fewer than 10 highly homologous amino acid variants appeared characteristic of blood from ankylosing spondylitis patients.

Instrument used: Illumina HiSeq 2500. Quantitative 5'-RACE with molecular barcodes was the method used to prepare the TCR beta libraries. On the authors' methods: Disease-linked TCR variants were identified with a new computational method built on a probabilistic model of VDJ rearrangement. TCRdb handled the public reads itself, with Q25 trimming in fastp and clone calling in MiXCR, and kept productive beta chains. Under each unique CDR3 protein, matching rows form one entry showing the most common genes and DNA. Clone size and V and J calls follow TCRdb, not the original study. This sample holds about 700,000 distinct CDR3 sequences; around a fifth were observed only once. Jointly, the top ten make up over 15% of the sample. This clonotype was counted between two and nine times. Its recognized antigen is unknown. No much larger clonotype is one base removed from it; base qualities were not supplied.

Per the germline V gene, SQVTM is the CDR1 and ANQGSEA is the CDR2. Germline trimming amounts to 7 bases on V and 2 bases on J, with 6 as the count of junction bases outside the gene matches. Reading from cysteine to phenylalanine, the CDR3 counts 15 amino acids. Only the CDR3 portion is preserved as DNA: 45 bases, with reading frame beginning at the first base. Sequencing was performed on blood, either unsorted or a sorted T cell fraction (not recorded which). Recombination linked TRBV29-1 to TRBJ2-7, with TRBD2 matching 15 junction bases. This clonotype originated in a male donor with ankylosing spondylitis. In nucleotides, the sequence is TGCAGCGCCGGTGGACTAGCGGGAGGGGCCTACGAGCAGTACTTC. This translates into CSAGGLAGGAYEQYF.